Given below is one TCR beta chain in context. What it recognizes is unknown. Germline V CDR1 and CDR2: SQVTM, ANQGSEA. With V trimmed by 6 bases and J by 0 bases, 8 bases remained unmatched. The length of the CDR3 is 15 residues. The record originates from a study of regulatory T cells in long-lasting Graves disease. Time point denoted: newly diagnosed GD, antithyroid drugs for less than 3 months. The authors made the TCR library using RNA they extracted from PBMCs. The study's findings and limits: When disease was persistent, TRBV28, TRBJ1-2 and TRBJ2-5 were the favored segments.

TCR beta libraries were built with iRepertoire HTBI primers and Arm-PCR of CDR3 regions. TCRdb reanalysed the multiplex PCR reads using MiXCR and keeps one entry per CDR3 protein. The sample consists of some 600,000 distinct CDR3 sequences, around 15% of them appearing once. The same sample was also studied in work on T cells in Graves' hyperthyroidism and ophthalmopathy. This second study says: A model of 13 V-J features distinguished ophthalmopathy from stable hyperthyroidism.

This receptor was identified in a young man with Graves disease. The starting material was peripheral blood mononuclear cells (PBMCs), obtained at new diagnosis, from a patient treated with antithyroid drugs. The chain employs TRBV29-1 and TRBJ1-3; 7 bases fit TRBD1. The CDR3 nucleotides are TGCAGCGTGGGGGTGGGACAGTCCTCTGGAAACACCATATATTTT. Translation gives CSVGVGQSSGNTIYF.